This is a list of T cell receptor beta chains from one sample in a study of blood T cell repertoires in COVID-19. Clones were read by immunoSEQ multiplex PCR, and TCRdb kept only the in-frame ones, dropping some. This table holds around 93,000 clones, 82% found once. The sequenced material came from peripheral blood. These receptors were taken from an older man with acute or convalescent COVID-19. CDR3s include the opening cysteine and the closing phenylalanine or tryptophan. The order of the fields is J gene, V gene, CDR3 length, clone size, D gene, CDR3 DNA, CDR3 protein. D genes are given only for firm matches. Not all rows give a size; the values are once, few, many and, for expanded clones, a class.

j_call: TRBJ1-2
v_call: TRBV5-1
cdr3_length: 13
clone_size: -
d_call: -
cdr3_nt: TGCGCCAGCAGCTTGTCAGGGAACTATGGCTACACCTTC
cdr3_aa: CASSLSGNYGYTF

j_call: TRBJ2-1
v_call: TRBV28
cdr3_length: 15
clone_size: -
d_call: TRBD1
cdr3_nt: TGTGCCAGCAGTTCTTCCGGGACAGGGGACAATGAGCAGTTCTTC
cdr3_aa: CASSSSGTGDNEQFF

j_call: TRBJ1-2
v_call: TRBV29-1
cdr3_length: 14
clone_size: -
d_call: TRBD1
cdr3_nt: TGCAGCGTTGACCAGCGGACAGGGGGCCGAAGCTACACCTTC
cdr3_aa: CSVDQRTGGRSYTF

j_call: TRBJ1-4
v_call: TRBV7-2
cdr3_length: 15
clone_size: -
d_call: TRBD1
cdr3_nt: TGTGCCAGCAGCCATTCAAGGGACAGGGGGAACAAACTGTTTTTT
cdr3_aa: CASSHSRDRGNKLFF

j_call: TRBJ1-2
v_call: TRBV4-3
cdr3_length: 18
clone_size: -
d_call: TRBD1
cdr3_nt: TGCGCCAGCAGCCAAGATGGGGGGTCGGCAGGGGGTATAGATGGCTACACCTTC
cdr3_aa: CASSQDGGSAGGIDGYTF

j_call: TRBJ2-1
v_call: TRBV19
cdr3_length: 13
clone_size: -
d_call: -
cdr3_nt: TGTGCCAGTCAAAGGGACACCTACAATGAGCAGTTCTTC
cdr3_aa: CASQRDTYNEQFF

j_call: TRBJ2-5
v_call: TRBV6-5
cdr3_length: 15
clone_size: few
d_call: -
cdr3_nt: TGTGCCAGCAGGGTTCTACAGGGTCCAAAAGAGACCCAGTACTTC
cdr3_aa: CASRVLQGPKETQYF

j_call: TRBJ1-2
v_call: TRBV5-4
cdr3_length: 12
clone_size: -
d_call: -
cdr3_nt: TGTGCCAGCAGCTTGGAGTCTCGAGACTACACCTTC
cdr3_aa: CASSLESRDYTF

j_call: TRBJ1-1
v_call: TRBV5-1
cdr3_length: 17
clone_size: -
d_call: TRBD1
cdr3_nt: TGCGCCAGCAGCTCACGAGCCGGGACAGGGTCGGCCACTGAAGCTTTCTTT
cdr3_aa: CASSSRAGTGSATEAFF

j_call: TRBJ2-4
v_call: TRBV29-1
cdr3_length: 13
clone_size: -
d_call: -
cdr3_nt: TGCAGCGGGGGGCGGGCACTCGGGGACATTCAGTACTTC
cdr3_aa: CSGGRALGDIQYF

j_call: TRBJ2-5
v_call: TRBV5-1
cdr3_length: 14
clone_size: -
d_call: TRBD2
cdr3_nt: TGCGCCAGCAGTCCTAGCGGGAGTAAAGAGACCCAGTACTTC
cdr3_aa: CASSPSGSKETQYF

j_call: TRBJ1-2
v_call: TRBV28
cdr3_length: 16
clone_size: -
d_call: TRBD1
cdr3_nt: TGTGCCAGCAGTACCCGGGACAGGGGTCAGAACTATGGCTACACCTTC
cdr3_aa: CASSTRDRGQNYGYTF

j_call: TRBJ2-1
v_call: TRBV29-1
cdr3_length: 15
clone_size: once
d_call: TRBD2
cdr3_nt: TGCAGCTCCCTTCCGGGACTAGCGGGGTGGAATGAGCAGTTCTTC
cdr3_aa: CSSLPGLAGWNEQFF

j_call: TRBJ1-1
v_call: TRBV3-1/TRBV3-2
cdr3_length: 14
clone_size: -
d_call: TRBD1
cdr3_nt: TGTGCCAGCAAAAGGGGACAGGGGAACACTGAAGCTTTCTTT
cdr3_aa: CASKRGQGNTEAFF

j_call: TRBJ1-1
v_call: TRBV4-3
cdr3_length: 16
clone_size: few
d_call: TRBD1
cdr3_nt: TGCGCCAGCAGCCAAGATCAGGGGGCGCGAGGGGCTGAAGCTTTCTTT
cdr3_aa: CASSQDQGARGAEAFF

j_call: TRBJ2-3
v_call: TRBV30
cdr3_length: 13
clone_size: -
d_call: -
cdr3_nt: TGTGCCTGGAGTGTTGGAGCCGTGGATACGCAGTATTTT
cdr3_aa: CAWSVGAVDTQYF

j_call: TRBJ1-1
v_call: TRBV19
cdr3_length: 13
clone_size: once
d_call: -
cdr3_nt: TGTGCCAGTACCCCTACAGGGAACACTGAAGCTTTCTTT
cdr3_aa: CASTPTGNTEAFF

j_call: TRBJ1-6
v_call: TRBV13
cdr3_length: 14
clone_size: -
d_call: -
cdr3_nt: TGTGCCAGCAGCATTAGGGACTTAAATTCACCCCTCCACTTT
cdr3_aa: CASSIRDLNSPLHF

j_call: TRBJ1-2
v_call: TRBV5-1
cdr3_length: 14
clone_size: -
d_call: -
cdr3_nt: TGCGCCAGCAGCTTGTTGGGCAGGGAGGGTGGCTACACCTTC
cdr3_aa: CASSLLGREGGYTF

j_call: TRBJ1-3
v_call: TRBV14
cdr3_length: 14
clone_size: few
d_call: -
cdr3_nt: TGTGCCAGCAGCCAAGAGACAGCTCGAAACACCATATATTTT
cdr3_aa: CASSQETARNTIYF

j_call: TRBJ1-1
v_call: TRBV30
cdr3_length: 14
clone_size: -
d_call: -
cdr3_nt: TGTGCCTGGAGTGCGGACAGATTGAACACTGAAGCTTTCTTT
cdr3_aa: CAWSADRLNTEAFF

j_call: TRBJ1-1
v_call: TRBV2
cdr3_length: 14
clone_size: few
d_call: -
cdr3_nt: TGTGCCAGCAGTGAGATGAGACAGGTCACTGAAGCTTTCTTT
cdr3_aa: CASSEMRQVTEAFF

j_call: TRBJ1-2
v_call: TRBV2
cdr3_length: 11
clone_size: -
d_call: -
cdr3_nt: TGTGCCGCGGGCAGCTCCTATGGCTACACCTTC
cdr3_aa: CAAGSSYGYTF

j_call: TRBJ2-7
v_call: TRBV4-3
cdr3_length: 14
clone_size: -
d_call: -
cdr3_nt: TGCGCCAGCAGCCAAGGAGGGTGGGGTGGCGAGCAGTACTTC
cdr3_aa: CASSQGGWGGEQYF

j_call: TRBJ1-2
v_call: TRBV10-3
cdr3_length: 13
clone_size: -
d_call: -
cdr3_nt: TGTGCCATCGTAGACATACTAGCAGCTGGCTACACCTTC
cdr3_aa: CAIVDILAAGYTF

j_call: TRBJ1-2
v_call: TRBV5-4
cdr3_length: 15
clone_size: -
d_call: TRBD1
cdr3_nt: TGTGCCAGCAGCGGGAACCGACAGGGAGAATATGGCTACACCTTC
cdr3_aa: CASSGNRQGEYGYTF

j_call: TRBJ2-1
v_call: TRBV5-6
cdr3_length: 16
clone_size: once
d_call: TRBD1
cdr3_nt: TGTGCCAGCAGCTTGGGGGACAGGGCCGGCTACAATGAGCAGTTCTTC
cdr3_aa: CASSLGDRAGYNEQFF

j_call: TRBJ1-6
v_call: TRBV7-2
cdr3_length: 15
clone_size: -
d_call: TRBD1
cdr3_nt: TGTGCCAGCAGTGGACAGGGGTTGCTCAATTCACCCCTCCACTTT
cdr3_aa: CASSGQGLLNSPLHF

j_call: TRBJ2-1
v_call: TRBV30
cdr3_length: 15
clone_size: once
d_call: TRBD2
cdr3_nt: TGTGCCTGGGCGACTAGCGGGGGCCTCGGGAATGAGCAGTTCTTC
cdr3_aa: CAWATSGGLGNEQFF

j_call: TRBJ2-1
v_call: TRBV18
cdr3_length: 16
clone_size: -
d_call: TRBD2
cdr3_nt: TGTGCCAGCTCACCACCCAGGATAGCGGGAGCGGGTGAGCAGTTCTTC
cdr3_aa: CASSPPRIAGAGEQFF

j_call: TRBJ2-7
v_call: TRBV5-4
cdr3_length: 15
clone_size: -
d_call: -
cdr3_nt: TGTGCCAGCAGCTTGAGTAGCGGAGATTACTACGAGCAGTACTTC
cdr3_aa: CASSLSSGDYYEQYF

j_call: TRBJ2-5
v_call: TRBV5-6
cdr3_length: 17
clone_size: -
d_call: TRBD1
cdr3_nt: TGTGCCAGCAGCTCAGAGACAGGGGCTTTCGGCCAAGAGACCCAGTACTTC
cdr3_aa: CASSSETGAFGQETQYF

j_call: TRBJ1-5
v_call: TRBV19
cdr3_length: 14
clone_size: -
d_call: -
cdr3_nt: TGTGCCAGTAGTATCCTCTATAGCAATCAGCCCCAGCATTTT
cdr3_aa: CASSILYSNQPQHF

j_call: TRBJ1-4
v_call: TRBV6-1
cdr3_length: 17
clone_size: -
d_call: TRBD1
cdr3_nt: TGTGCCAGCAGTGACCCGACAGGGCCCACCACGGGAGAAAAACTGTTTTTT
cdr3_aa: CASSDPTGPTTGEKLFF

j_call: TRBJ2-5
v_call: TRBV3-1/TRBV3-2
cdr3_length: 13
clone_size: -
d_call: -
cdr3_nt: TGTGCCAGCAGCCAACAGGGTTGGGAGACCCAGTACTTC
cdr3_aa: CASSQQGWETQYF

j_call: TRBJ2-7
v_call: TRBV7-2
cdr3_length: 14
clone_size: -
d_call: TRBD1
cdr3_nt: TGTGCCAGCAACCAGGGGACAGGGGTAGGCGAGCAGTACTTC
cdr3_aa: CASNQGTGVGEQYF

j_call: TRBJ2-7
v_call: TRBV15
cdr3_length: 15
clone_size: -
d_call: TRBD1
cdr3_nt: TGTGCCACCAGTTCCCTCAGCGGGACAGGGCGCGAGCAGTACTTC
cdr3_aa: CATSSLSGTGREQYF

j_call: TRBJ2-1
v_call: TRBV11-2
cdr3_length: 15
clone_size: -
d_call: TRBD2
cdr3_nt: TGTGCCAGCAGCTCCCTTGGCGGGGGGGCGAATGAGCAGTTCTTC
cdr3_aa: CASSSLGGGANEQFF

j_call: TRBJ2-3
v_call: TRBV12-3/TRBV12-4
cdr3_length: 12
clone_size: once
d_call: -
cdr3_nt: TGTGCCAGCAGTTTGACTGTGGGTACGCAGTATTTT
cdr3_aa: CASSLTVGTQYF